This record covers a single T cell receptor beta chain. Its specificity is not known. This entry comes from a study of cytomegalovirus exposure and HLA in healthy donors. Researchers ran the PCR with 60 Vbeta and 13 Jbeta primers. This table comes from immunoSEQ multiplex PCR, and its TCRdb copy is limited to in-frame clones, with some not included. The sample has approximately 150,000 clones; 76% are singletons. Per germline, CDR1 MGHDK and CDR2 SYGVNS. This CDR3 contains 15 residues. V shed 3 bases, J shed 2 bases, and the junction held 4 bases outside the gene matches. Regarding the study as a whole: At a 0.05 false discovery rate, a later analysis found some 18,000 TCR beta sequences to be associated with HLA alleles. Rarity marked most TCR sequences, yet some public TCRs occurred in many donors. Cytomegalovirus-associated TCR beta chains were listed, numbering roughly 150.

The TCR originated in a male donor in good health and CMV-seronegative. Sequencing used PBMCs. The V and J genes are TRBV25-1 and TRBJ2-3; 8 bases fit TRBD1. The CDR3 coding sequence is TGTGCCAGCAGTGAGGGGGACAGGCACACAGATACGCAGTATTTT. It encodes CASSEGDRHTDTQYF. The full variable domain, completed using reference TRBV25-1 and TRBJ2-3, is EADIYQTPRYLVIGTGKKITLECSQTMGHDKMYWYQQDPGMELHLIHYSYGVNSTEKGDLSSESTVSRIRTEHFPLTLESARPSHTSQYLCASSEGDRHTDTQYFGPGTRLTVL.